Shown below are 20 T cell receptor beta chains from a single sample sequenced in a study of radiotherapy plus CTLA-4 blockade in lung cancer. Sequenced by immunoSEQ multiplex PCR; TCRdb stores in-frame clones only, minus some. This table has about 56,000 clones, around 80% appearing once. This specimen was peripheral blood, taken from a patient treated with radiotherapy plus ipilimumab. The receptors derive from a human donor with non-small cell lung cancer who had a complete response to radiotherapy plus ipilimumab.

This chain joins TRBV5-1 and TRBJ2-5; TRBD1 might be the D (5 bases). The CDR3 covers 14 residues. V was cut by 3 bases and J by 1 base, with 10 bases left in between. Germline values: CDR1 SGHRS, CDR2 YFSETQ. This CDR3 reads CASSYTGGQETQYF. Written as DNA, the CDR3 is TGCGCCAGCAGCTACACAGGTGGCCAAGAGACCCAGTACTTC.

The chain joins TRBV29-1 to TRBJ1-2; TRBD1 matches 7 bases. Germline V gene sequence: CDR1 SQVTM, CDR2 ANQGSEA. Losses at the gene ends were 3 bases for V and 8 bases for J; bases not matched to a gene: 6. This CDR3 has 12 residues. The CDR3: CSVEEGAGGYTF. DNA of the CDR3: TGCAGCGTTGAGGAGGGGGCAGGGGGCTACACCTTC. The full variable domain, rest sourced from reference TRBV29-1 and TRBJ1-2, is SAVISQKPSRDICQRGTSLTIQCQVDSQVTMMFWYRQQPGQSLTLIATANQGSEATYESGFVIDKFPISRPNLTFSTLTVSNMSPEDSSIYLCSVEEGAGGYTFGSGTRLTVV.

The rearrangement joins TRBV19 to TRBJ1-2, with 11 bases fitting TRBD1. The CDR3 spans 16 residues. J gave up 8 bases and V 6 bases, and 14 bases lay outside the gene matches. Germline V gives CDR1 LNHDA, CDR2 SQIVND (reference sequence). This CDR3 reads CASSSVTGTGGRGYTF. The CDR3 DNA is TGTGCCAGTAGCTCTGTGACCGGGACAGGGGGTCGGGGCTACACCTTC.

This clone came up a few times. This rearrangement joins TRBV25-1 to TRBJ2-5; weak D call: TRBD2 (5 bases). CDR3 length: 15 residues. Deletions cut 1 base from V and 2 bases from J, with 11 bases between. Germline values: CDR1 MGHDK, CDR2 SYGVNS. The DNA for the CDR3 is TGTGCCAGCAGTGAATTGGAGGCAGAACAAGAGACCCAGTACTTC. This sequence encodes CASSELEAEQETQYF.

Concerning this clone itself: Lacking the conserved final phenylalanine or tryptophan, this CDR3 likely reflects a read error. This sequence joins TRBV18 and TRBJ1-2, with D unresolved. Per the germline V gene, CDR1 is KGHSH and CDR2 is LQKENI. The CDR3 runs 14 residues. V dropped 3 bases and J dropped 9 bases, with 17 bases sitting between them. CDR3 coding DNA: TGTGCCAGCTCACCTCCGGCGGACTACTTGAGCTACACCTCC. This translates into CASSPPADYLSYTS.

The sample holds one count of this clone. The rearrangement links TRBV20-1 to TRBJ1-2; D is unclear. This CDR3 has 11 amino acids. Trimming removed 3 bases from V and 10 bases from J, with 12 bases in between. The germline V gene encodes CDR1 DFQATT and CDR2 SNEGSKA (reference sequence). CDR3 sequence (DNA): TGCAGTGCTAGTCGGGGAACTGACTACACCTTC. This gives the protein CSASRGTDYTF.

The chain carries TRBV30 and TRBJ2-2; the match to TRBD2 covers 9 bases. The CDR3 totals 16 residues. Germline trimming cut 0 bases from V and 7 bases from J; bases unmatched to any gene: 9. Germline CDR1 is GTSNPN and CDR2 is SVGIG (reference sequence). The CDR3 protein is CAWSVPSGTLGGELFF. The CDR3 nucleotides are TGTGCCTGGAGTGTGCCTAGCGGGACTCTAGGCGGGGAGCTGTTTTTT.

V and J are TRBV30 and TRBJ1-5, with D possibly matching TRBD1 (5 bases). Trimming took 0 bases from V and 2 from J, leaving 17 bases between them. The CDR3 contains 17 residues. Germline V CDR1 and CDR2: GTSNPN, SVGIG (reference sequence). The CDR3 DNA follows: TGTGCCTGGAGTGTAGACAGTCCCCCTATCGGCAATCAGCCCCAGCATTTT. Its translation is CAWSVDSPPIGNQPQHF.

V and J are TRBV7-9 and TRBJ2-7; the match to TRBD2 covers 9 bases. CDR1 is SEHNR, CDR2 FQNEAQ, per germline (reference sequence). V trimming: 3 bases; J trimming: 5 bases; junction bases outside the gene matches: 2. The CDR3 spans 13 residues. In nucleotides, the CDR3 is TGTGCCAGCAGCTTTTTAGCGGGGGACGAGCAGTACTTC. It translates to CASSFLAGDEQYF.

Only a few counts were recorded for this clone. This chain connects TRBV10-3 to TRBJ2-7; D is ambiguous. Trimming took 2 bases from V and 7 from J, leaving 9 bases between them. Per the germline V gene, CDR1 is ENHRY and CDR2 is SYGVKD. This CDR3 has 12 amino acids. The CDR3 nucleotides are TGTGCCATCAGTGAGGCAGGTCGTGAGCAGTACGTC. This translates into CAISEAGREQYV.

This clone was found a few times. This rearrangement joins TRBV21-1 to TRBJ2-3; the D segment call TRBD2 is taken from the table without a DNA check. TRBV21-1 is described as a pseudogene. The CDR3 extends over 10 amino acids. CDR3 sequence reads: CASTLDTQYF. CDR3 bases: TGTGCCAGCACCCTAGATACGCAGTATTTT.

This clone was seen once. Other DNA sequences in the sample encode the same CDR3. The V gene is TRBV7-9, the J gene TRBJ2-3, with 7 bases identical to TRBD2. CDR3 length: 14 residues. The germline gives CDR1 SEHNR, CDR2 FQNEAQ (reference sequence). V gave up 5 bases and J gave up 2 bases; unmatched junction bases: 4. The CDR3 sequence is CASSLAGDTDTQYF. In DNA, the CDR3 is TGTGCCAGCAGCCTGGCGGGGGACACAGATACGCAGTATTTT. Combining the CDR3 with reference TRBV7-9 and TRBJ2-3 gives the whole variable domain DTGVSQNPRHKITKRGQNVTFRCDPISEHNRLYWYRQTLGQGPEFLTYFQNEAQLEKSRLLSDRFSAERPKGSFSTLEIQRTEQGDSAMYLCASSLAGDTDTQYFGPGTRLTVL.

DNA of the CDR3: TGTGCCAGCAGCTCCAACTTAGTAATGGGGACTTCTGGAAACACCATATATTTT. Protein product: CASSSNLVMGTSGNTIYF. This sequence joins TRBV7-2 and TRBJ1-3, with D possibly being TRBD1 (5 bases). The CDR3 length is 18 residues. Germline V gene lookup returns CDR1 SGHTA and CDR2 FQGNSA. V lost 4 bases to trimming and J lost 1 base, with 20 bases between them.

The chain carries TRBV30 and TRBJ1-1; the D is unclear. Germline V lookup: CDR1 GTSNPN, CDR2 SVGIG (reference sequence). Trimming stripped 2 bases from V and 4 bases from J, with 17 bases between. The CDR3 has 15 residues. CDR3 sequence (DNA): TGTGCCTGGAGTCCTCCAGGTTGGGAGCCCACTGAAGCTTTCTTT. Its translation is CAWSPPGWEPTEAFF.

This chain links TRBV10-1 with TRBJ2-2, with D uncertain. Germline CDR1 WNHNN, CDR2 SYGVQD (reference sequence). V lost 0 bases and J lost 0, with 5 bases in between. The CDR3 loop spans 15 amino acids. The CDR3, as DNA: TGCGCCAGCAGTGAGTCCGAGGCGAACACCGGGGAGCTGTTTTTT. Its translation: CASSESEANTGELFF.

The chain links TRBV10-3 to TRBJ2-1; D is undetermined. V lost 3 bases and J 8 bases, leaving 11 bases between the germline ends. Per the germline V gene, CDR1 is ENHRY and CDR2 is SYGVKD. The CDR3 runs to 13 residues. The CDR3 nucleotides are TGTGCCATCAGTGATTTCGCGGAATATGAGCAGTTCTTC. This encodes CAISDFAEYEQFF.

The gene calls are TRBV7-9 and TRBJ1-1; a weak D match, TRBD1 (5 bases). CDR3 length: 16 residues. V lost 4 bases and J 10 bases, leaving 25 bases between the germline ends. Germline V gene sequence: CDR1 SEHNR, CDR2 FQNEAQ (reference sequence). The DNA for the CDR3 is TGTGCCAGCAGCTCTCAATCCCCCGGGGAGGGACTAAGAGCTTTCTTT. Its translation is CASSSQSPGEGLRAFF.

The genes are TRBV6-5 and TRBJ1-2; D uncertain. Trimming pared 2 bases from V and 8 bases from J, leaving 12 bases between. CDR3 size: 13 residues. Germline values: CDR1 MNHEY, CDR2 SVGAGI. CDR3 in DNA: TGTGCCAGCAGTTACAACGAGGGAAAAGGCTACACCTTC. Protein sequence: CASSYNEGKGYTF.

CDR3 protein: CASTLGRGLGNNEQFF. Written as DNA, the CDR3 is TGTGCCAGCACCTTAGGTCGTGGACTAGGAAACAATGAGCAGTTCTTC. V and J are TRBV27 and TRBJ2-1; 7 bases fit TRBD2. The germline V gene has CDR1 MNHEY and CDR2 SMNVEV (reference sequence). Trimming at V came to 7 bases and at J to 5 bases, leaving 14 bases not matched to a gene. The CDR3 loop spans 16 amino acids.

This rearrangement joins TRBV9 to TRBJ1-3; the D is unclear. V lost 4 bases, J lost 8 bases, and 7 bases lay in between. Germline lookup yields CDR1 SGDLS and CDR2 YYNGEE. This CDR3 contains 11 residues. The CDR3 nucleotides read TGTGCCAGCAGCCTCGGGGACACCATATATTTT. Its translation: CASSLGDTIYF.